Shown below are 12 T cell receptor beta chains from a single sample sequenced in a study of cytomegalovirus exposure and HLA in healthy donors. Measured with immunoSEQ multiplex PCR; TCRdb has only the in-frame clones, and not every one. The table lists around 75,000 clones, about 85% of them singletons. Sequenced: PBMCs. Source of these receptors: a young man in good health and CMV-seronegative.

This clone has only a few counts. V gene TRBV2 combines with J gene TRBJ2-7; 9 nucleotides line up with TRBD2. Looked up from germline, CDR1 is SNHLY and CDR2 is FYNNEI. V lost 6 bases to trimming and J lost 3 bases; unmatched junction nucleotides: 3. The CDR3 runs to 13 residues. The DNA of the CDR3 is TGTGCCAGCAGAGATAGCGGGAGCTACGAGCAGTACGTC. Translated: CASRDSGSYEQYV.

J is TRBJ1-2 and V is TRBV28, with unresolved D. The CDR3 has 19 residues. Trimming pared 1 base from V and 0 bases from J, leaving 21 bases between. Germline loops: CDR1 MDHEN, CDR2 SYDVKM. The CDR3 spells CASSLLARLNPQANYGYTF. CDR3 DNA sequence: TGTGCCAGCAGTTTATTAGCACGGCTTAACCCGCAAGCTAACTATGGCTACACCTTC.

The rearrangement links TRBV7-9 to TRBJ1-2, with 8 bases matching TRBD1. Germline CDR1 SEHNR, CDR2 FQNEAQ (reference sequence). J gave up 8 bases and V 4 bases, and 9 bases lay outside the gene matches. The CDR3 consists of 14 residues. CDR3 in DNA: TGTGCCAGCAGCTCCAATCAGGGGGCGGGCGGCTACACCTTC. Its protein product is CASSSNQGAGGYTF.

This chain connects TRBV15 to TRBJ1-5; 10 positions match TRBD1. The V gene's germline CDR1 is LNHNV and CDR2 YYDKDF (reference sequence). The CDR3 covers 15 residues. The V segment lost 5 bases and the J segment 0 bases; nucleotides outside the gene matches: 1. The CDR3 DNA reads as TGTGCCACCAGCGGGACAGGGGATAGCAATCAGCCCCAGCATTTT. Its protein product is CATSGTGDSNQPQHF. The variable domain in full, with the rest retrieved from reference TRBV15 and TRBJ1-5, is DAMVIQNPRYQVTQFGKPVTLSCSQTLNHNVMYWYQQKSSQAPKLLFHYYDKDFNNEADTPDNFQSRRPNTSFCFLDIRSPGLGDTAMYLCATSGTGDSNQPQHFGDGTRLSIL.

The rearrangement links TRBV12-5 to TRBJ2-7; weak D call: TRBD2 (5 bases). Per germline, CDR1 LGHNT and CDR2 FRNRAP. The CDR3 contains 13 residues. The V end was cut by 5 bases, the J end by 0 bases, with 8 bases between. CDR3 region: CASGRDSSYEQYF. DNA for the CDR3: TGTGCTAGTGGTCGGGATAGCTCCTACGAGCAGTACTTC.

CDR3 bases: TGTGCCAGCAGCTTAGACCGGAGTCAGCCCCAGCATTTT. It codes for CASSLDRSQPQHF. This chain uses TRBV11-2 with TRBJ1-5, with D uncertain. V lost 0 bases to trimming and J lost 6 bases, with 6 bases between them. Germline assignment: CDR1 SGHAT and CDR2 FQNNGV. This CDR3 contains 13 residues.

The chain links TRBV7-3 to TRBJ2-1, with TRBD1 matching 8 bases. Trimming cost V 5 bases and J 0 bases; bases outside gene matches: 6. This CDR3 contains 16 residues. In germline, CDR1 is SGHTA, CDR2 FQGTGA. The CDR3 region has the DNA TGTGCCAGCAGCCTTGGACAGGGAAGCTCCTACAATGAGCAGTTCTTC. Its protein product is CASSLGQGSSYNEQFF. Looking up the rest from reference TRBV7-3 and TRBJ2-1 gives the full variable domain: GAGVSQTPSNKVTEKGKYVELRCDPISGHTALYWYRQSLGQGPEFLIYFQGTGAADDSGLPNDRFFAVRPEGSVSTLKIQRTERGDSAVYLCASSLGQGSSYNEQFFGPGTRLTVL.

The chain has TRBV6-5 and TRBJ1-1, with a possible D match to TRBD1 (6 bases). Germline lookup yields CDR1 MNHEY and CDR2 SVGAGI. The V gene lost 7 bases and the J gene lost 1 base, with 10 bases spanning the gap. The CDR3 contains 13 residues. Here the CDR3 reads CASTLQGNTEAFF. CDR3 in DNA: TGTGCCAGCACCCTACAGGGGAACACTGAAGCTTTCTTT.

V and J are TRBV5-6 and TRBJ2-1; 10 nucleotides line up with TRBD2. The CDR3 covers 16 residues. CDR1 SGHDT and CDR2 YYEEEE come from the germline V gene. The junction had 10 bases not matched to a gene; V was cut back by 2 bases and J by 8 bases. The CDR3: CASSFTSGGAVDEQFF. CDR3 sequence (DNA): TGTGCCAGCAGCTTCACCAGCGGGGGGGCGGTAGATGAGCAGTTCTTC.

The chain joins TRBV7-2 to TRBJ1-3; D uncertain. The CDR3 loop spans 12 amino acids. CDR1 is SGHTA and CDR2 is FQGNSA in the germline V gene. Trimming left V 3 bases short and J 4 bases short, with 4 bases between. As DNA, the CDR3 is TGTGCCAGCAGCTTGAGCGGAAACACCATATATTTT. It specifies CASSLSGNTIYF.

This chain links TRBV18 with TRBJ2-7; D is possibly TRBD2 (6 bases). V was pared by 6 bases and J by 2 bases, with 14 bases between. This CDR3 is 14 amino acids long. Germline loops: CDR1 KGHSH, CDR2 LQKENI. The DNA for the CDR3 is TGTGCCAGCTCCCGCGGGACGGCTACCTACGAGCAGTACTTC. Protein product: CASSRGTATYEQYF. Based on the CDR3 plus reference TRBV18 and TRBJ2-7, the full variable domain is NAGVMQNPRHLVRRRGQEARLRCSPMKGHSHVYWYRQLPEEGLKFMVYLQKENIIDESGMPKERFSAEFPKEGPSILRIQQVVRGDSAAYFCASSRGTATYEQYFGPGTRLTVT.

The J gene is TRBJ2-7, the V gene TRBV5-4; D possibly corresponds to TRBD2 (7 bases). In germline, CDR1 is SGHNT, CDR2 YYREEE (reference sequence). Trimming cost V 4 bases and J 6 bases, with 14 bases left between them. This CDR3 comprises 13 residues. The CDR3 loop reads CASSEGGRGEQYV. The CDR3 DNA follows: TGTGCCAGCAGCGAGGGGGGGAGGGGCGAGCAGTACGTC.